Following are 10 T cell receptor beta chains from one sample sequenced in a study of blood T cell repertoires in COVID-19. Sequencing was performed with immunoSEQ multiplex PCR; in TCRdb, only in-frame clones are kept and a portion is missing. The sample lists some 500,000 clones; 85% to 90% were seen once. The sequenced material came from PBMCs or T cells enriched from blood (not recorded which). These receptors all come from a woman in her forties who had recovered from COVID-19.

This CDR3 reads CASSPQFAYEQYF. Here the CDR3 DNA reads TGTGCCAGCAGCCCTCAGTTTGCCTACGAGCAGTACTTC. The chain has TRBV11-3 and TRBJ2-7; no firm D call. Per germline, CDR1 SGHNT and CDR2 YENEEA. The germline V and J ends were trimmed by 5 bases and 2 bases, with 10 bases remaining between them. The CDR3 has 13 amino acids.

The chain joins TRBV24-1 to TRBJ2-3, with 7 bases fitting TRBD2. The trim removed 4 bases at V and 3 bases at J, leaving 9 bases unmatched. The CDR3 totals 16 residues. Germline lookup yields CDR1 KGHDR and CDR2 SFDVKD. CDR3 loop: CATSDSGRGTTDTQYF. DNA for the CDR3: TGTGCCACCAGTGACTCAGGGAGGGGTACGACAGATACGCAGTATTTT.

The genes are TRBV7-9 and TRBJ2-7; TRBD1 is a possible D gene (6 bases). This CDR3 contains 14 residues. Trimming pared 6 bases from V and 2 bases from J, leaving 14 bases between. CDR1 is SEHNR, CDR2 FQNEAQ, per germline (reference sequence). CDR3 DNA sequence: TGTGCCAGCAGTCCCGACAGGATTCCCTACGAGCAGTACTTC. Translating it yields CASSPDRIPYEQYF.

This clone was detected once. The rearrangement uses TRBV5-8 and TRBJ2-7; the D gene is possibly TRBD2 (5 bases). The CDR3 is 14 residues long. The germline V gene has CDR1 SGHTS and CDR2 YDEGEE. Trimming removed 0 bases from V and 4 bases from J, with 11 bases in between. CDR3 sequence: CASSLALARYEQYF. CDR3 nucleotides: TGTGCCAGCAGCTTGGCATTAGCGCGGTACGAGCAGTACTTC.

The V call is TRBV6-5, the J call TRBJ2-7, with TRBD1 as a possible D gene (6 bases). CDR1 and CDR2 from the germline V gene are MNHEY and SVGAGI. The length of the CDR3 is 11 residues. Trimming left V 8 bases short and J 6 bases short, with 11 bases between. In DNA form, the CDR3 reads TGTGCCAGCCTCCTGGGGGCCGAGCAGTACTTC. Its protein is CASLLGAEQYF.

The rearrangement links TRBV7-9 to TRBJ1-1; D is unclear. CDR1 SEHNR and CDR2 FQNEAQ come from the germline V gene (reference sequence). This CDR3 spans 15 amino acids. The V gene lost 1 base and the J gene lost 0 bases, with 9 bases spanning the gap. The CDR3 loop reads CASSLVSRMNTEAFF. The CDR3 bases are TGTGCCAGCAGCTTAGTGTCGCGGATGAACACTGAAGCTTTCTTT.

V gene TRBV6-6 combines with J gene TRBJ1-2, with D hard to call. The V end lost 8 bases, the J end lost 5 bases, and 18 bases lay between the germline ends. This CDR3 contains 14 residues. The V gene's germline CDR1 is MNHNY and CDR2 SVGAGI (reference sequence). CDR3: CASAGGVREYGYTF. The DNA of the CDR3 is TGTGCCAGCGCGGGTGGGGTAAGGGAATATGGCTACACCTTC.

The chain has TRBV5-6 and TRBJ2-4; a possible D gene is TRBD1 (6 bases). Germline CDR1 reads SGHDT; CDR2 reads YYEEEE. Trimming took 3 bases from V and 3 from J, leaving 13 bases between them. The CDR3 spans 15 residues. Here the CDR3 DNA reads TGTGCCAGCAGCTCTACAACAGGGATCAAAAACATTCAGTACTTC. Translated, it gives CASSSTTGIKNIQYF.

The V and J genes are TRBV7-9 and TRBJ2-7, with unresolved D. Germline V lookup: CDR1 SEHNR, CDR2 FQNEAQ (reference sequence). The CDR3 runs to 13 residues. Deletions cut 1 base from V and 2 bases from J, with 6 bases between. The CDR3 loop is CASSLVSTYEQYF. DNA for the CDR3: TGTGCCAGCAGCTTAGTTAGTACCTACGAGCAGTACTTC.

The chain combines TRBV5-8 with TRBJ2-2; 8 bases match TRBD2. The V segment lost 0 bases and the J segment 2 bases; nucleotides outside the gene matches: 9. The CDR3 is 18 amino acids. The germline CDR1 and CDR2 sequences are SGHTS and YDEGEE. This CDR3 is CASSLGQILAVNTGELFF. The CDR3, as DNA: TGTGCCAGCAGCTTGGGCCAGATACTAGCGGTAAACACCGGGGAGCTGTTTTTT.